This T cell receptor beta chain was recovered during a study of blood T cell repertoires in COVID-19. Study overall: Donors in the United States, Italy and Spain gave samples during acute or convalescent COVID-19.

About this clone: Its ends do not fully match the called genes, so a read error is possible. In the same sample, other DNA sequences code for this CDR3.

Adults between roughly 18 and 90 years of age took part from fewer than 30 US areas. Cohort assignment relied on participant-reported clinical history. Per the germline V gene, CDR1 is LNHDA and CDR2 is SQIVND (reference sequence). This CDR3 region has 14 residues. As processed by the authors: Reference gene primer amplification yielded estimated nucleated cell counts. Only in-frame clones appear in the TCRdb table, and some are missing; sequencing was by immunoSEQ multiplex PCR. V, J and clone size were drawn from that table, and D and trimming were deduced from the DNA. Counted here are over 150,000 clones, 84% occurring once; the ten biggest clones make up about 7.7%.

The sequence derives from a man aged 50 or older who had recovered from COVID-19. The chain is built from TRBV19 and TRBJ2-3; a weak D match, TRBD1 (5 bases). Sequencing input: PBMCs or T cells enriched from blood (not recorded which). CDR3 bases: TGCGCCAGTAATCGGTTAGACAGCGCAGATACGCAGTATTTT. Protein sequence: CASNRLDSADTQYF.